Sequencing of this T cell receptor beta chain was carried out in a study of CD8 T cells in ankylosing spondylitis. TCRdb recomputed calls from the 5' RACE reads with MiXCR, one row per CDR3 protein. In the table there are a few hundred thousand distinct CDR3 sequences, roughly 20% of which are singletons. J was trimmed by 4 bases and V by 1 base; bases with no gene match: 10. Germline assignment: CDR1 SGHRS and CDR2 YFSETQ. There are 17 residues in the CDR3. Sequencing input: blood, either unsorted or a sorted T cell fraction (not recorded which). The source of this sequence is a male donor with ankylosing spondylitis or in good health (not recorded which). The V gene is TRBV5-1, the J gene TRBJ2-2; 7 bases match TRBD2. The CDR3 nucleotides read TGCGCCAGCAGCTTGTTTTCGGGACCGGGGGGCACCGGGGAGCTGTTTTTT. Translated, it gives CASSLFSGPGGTGELFF.